Below are 5 T cell receptor beta chains sequenced from a single sample in a study of blood T cell repertoires in COVID-19. The repertoire was sequenced with immunoSEQ multiplex PCR; TCRdb's copy has only in-frame clones and lacks some. Altogether some 80,000 clones are present, roughly 82% being singletons, with the ten largest covering over 9.5%. Sequencing was performed on peripheral blood. The source of these receptors is an older man with acute or convalescent COVID-19.

V gene TRBV5-1 combines with J gene TRBJ2-3, with 11 bases identical to TRBD2. The CDR3 is 16 residues long. Per germline, CDR1 SGHRS and CDR2 YFSETQ. With 5 bases clipped from V and 7 bases from J, the junction kept 12 bases outside the gene matches. DNA of the CDR3: TGCGCCAGCAGGGTCGCTCCGGGACTAGCGGCATATACGCAGTATTTT. Its protein product is CASRVAPGLAAYTQYF.

The rearrangement joins TRBV6-1 to TRBJ1-1, with TRBD1 matching over 8 bases. The V and J ends lost 0 bases and 5 bases, in that order; junction bases with no gene match: 8. Germline V CDR1 and CDR2: MNHNS, SASEGT. There are 16 residues in the CDR3. The CDR3: CASSEAGQGAWTEAFF. In DNA, the CDR3 is TGTGCCAGCAGTGAAGCGGGGCAGGGGGCATGGACTGAAGCTTTCTTT.

This chain uses TRBV2 with TRBJ2-7; perhaps TRBD2 as D (5 bases). The CDR3 is 14 residues long. Germline CDR1 SNHLY, CDR2 FYNNEI. Deletions cut 2 bases from V and 5 bases from J, with 13 bases between. The CDR3: CASSERAGGNEQYF. The CDR3 coding sequence is TGTGCCAGCAGTGAAAGGGCAGGAGGTAACGAGCAGTACTTC. The entire variable domain, with the rest obtained from reference TRBV2 and TRBJ2-7, is as follows: EPEVTQTPSHQVTQMGQEVILRCVPISNHLYFYWYRQILGQKVEFLVSFYNNEISEKSEIFDDQFSVERPDGSNFTLKIRSTKLEDSAMYFCASSERAGGNEQYFGPGTRLTVT.

This sequence joins TRBV18 and TRBJ1-2; 8 positions agree with TRBD1. V lost 5 bases to trimming and J lost 4 bases; unmatched junction nucleotides: 6. Per the germline V gene, CDR1 is KGHSH and CDR2 is LQKENI. CDR3 length: 14 residues. Here the CDR3 reads CASSSDRVSYGYTF. Written as DNA, the CDR3 is TGTGCCAGCTCATCGGACAGGGTGTCCTATGGCTACACCTTC. Supplemented by reference TRBV18 and TRBJ1-2, the full variable domain reads NAGVMQNPRHLVRRRGQEARLRCSPMKGHSHVYWYRQLPEEGLKFMVYLQKENIIDESGMPKERFSAEFPKEGPSILRIQQVVRGDSAAYFCASSSDRVSYGYTFGSGTRLTVV.

The chain has TRBV19 and TRBJ1-2; 10 bases are a match to TRBD1. Germline CDR1 and CDR2: LNHDA and SQIVND (reference sequence). The CDR3 runs to 15 residues. V trimming: 5 bases; J trimming: 7 bases; junction bases outside the gene matches: 10. The CDR3 sequence is CASSPSSGTGVGYTF. The CDR3 DNA follows: TGTGCCAGTAGTCCCAGCTCCGGGACAGGGGTTGGCTACACCTTC.